These 18 T cell receptor beta chains were sequenced from one sample in a study of neoadjuvant anti-PD-1 for oral cavity cancer. TCRdb keeps only in-frame clones here, not all; method: immunoSEQ multiplex PCR. The sample lists tens of thousands of clones, around four fifths occurring once. Sequences were derived from PBMCs, sampled before nivolumab (anti-PD-1) treatment. These receptors were obtained from a person aged 40-85 years with oral cavity squamous cell carcinoma.

The rearrangement uses TRBV14 and TRBJ2-2, with D perhaps matching TRBD2 (5 bases). V was clipped by 6 bases and J by 5 bases, with 13 bases between them. This CDR3 region has 14 residues. Looked up from germline, CDR1 is SGHDN and CDR2 is FVKESK. This CDR3 is CASRSGLVTGELFF. DNA for the CDR3: TGTGCCAGCAGAAGTGGACTCGTAACCGGGGAGCTGTTTTTT.

The chain employs TRBV30 and TRBJ1-5, with D hard to call. In germline, CDR1 is GTSNPN, CDR2 SVGIG (reference sequence). The CDR3 runs 13 residues. V lost 1 base and J 4 bases, leaving 8 bases between the germline ends. This chain's CDR3 is CAWSGGINQPQHF. CDR3 coding DNA: TGTGCCTGGAGTGGGGGTATTAATCAGCCCCAGCATTTT.

This clone was recorded only once. The V call is TRBV7-8, the J call TRBJ2-1, with 9 bases matching TRBD1. Germline CDR1 reads SGHVS; CDR2 reads FQNEAQ. There are 16 residues in the CDR3. J lost 6 bases, V lost 1 base, and 7 bases had no gene match. As DNA, the CDR3 is TGTGCCAGCAGCTTAGAGGTGGGACAGGGATTCAATGAGCAGTTCTTC. Translated, it gives CASSLEVGQGFNEQFF.

This chain joins TRBV28 and TRBJ2-7; no reliable D call. Between the trimmed V and J ends, which lost 2 bases and 0 bases, there was a span of 14 bases. Germline-derived CDR1 and CDR2 are MDHEN and SYDVKM. The CDR3 is made up of 16 amino acids. CDR3 in amino acids: CASSLRATAPSYEQYF. In DNA, the CDR3 is TGTGCCAGCAGTTTAAGGGCAACCGCCCCCTCCTACGAGCAGTACTTC.

This clone has a single count. The chain combines TRBV10-3 with TRBJ1-4, with 7 positions matching TRBD1. CDR1 is ENHRY and CDR2 is SYGVKD in the germline V gene. The CDR3 consists of 13 residues. V lost 6 bases, J lost 8 bases, and 6 bases stayed unmatched. The CDR3 DNA is TGTGCCATCAGGCCCGGGACAGACGAAAAACTGTTTTTT. Its protein product is CAIRPGTDEKLFF.

This clone was detected once. The V call is TRBV10-1, the J call TRBJ2-7; possible D gene TRBD1, 6 bases. The better agreement between TRBJ2-1 and the DNA end casts doubt on the J call. Per the germline V gene, CDR1 is WNHNN and CDR2 is SYGVQD (reference sequence). The CDR3 runs to 15 residues. The CDR3, as DNA: TGCGCCAGCAGTGACCGGCAGGGGTTTGGAAATGAGCAGTTCTTC. Its protein is CASSDRQGFGNEQFF.

The chain links TRBV10-2 to TRBJ1-2, with D possibly matching TRBD1 (5 bases). CDR3 length: 12 amino acids. In germline, CDR1 is WSHSY, CDR2 SAAADI. This CDR3 reads CTNWGVYYGYTF. CDR3 DNA: TGCACCAACTGGGGGGTATACTATGGCTACACCTTC.

The chain has TRBV7-9 and TRBJ1-5; tentative D call: TRBD1 (5 bases). The CDR3 contains 16 residues. Trimming stripped 4 bases from V and 2 bases from J, with 15 bases between. Germline V lookup: CDR1 SEHNR, CDR2 FQNEAQ (reference sequence). In nucleotides, the CDR3 is TGTGCCAGCAGCTCCGCGCCCTGGGGCGGCAATCAGCCCCAGCATTTT. This encodes CASSSAPWGGNQPQHF.

This chain links TRBV7-3 with TRBJ1-1; D not certain. V was cut by 2 bases and J by 0 bases, with 10 bases left in between. The CDR3 spans 15 residues. The V gene's germline CDR1 is SGHTA and CDR2 FQGTGA. Written as DNA, the CDR3 is TGTGCCAGCAGCTTAGGGCGAGGTATGAACACTGAAGCTTTCTTT. This gives the protein CASSLGRGMNTEAFF.

V gene TRBV29-1 combines with J gene TRBJ2-5, with 7 bases lining up with TRBD1. The CDR3 length is 15 residues. J lost 1 base, V lost 0 bases, and 5 bases had no gene match. Per germline, CDR1 SQVTM and CDR2 ANQGSEA. CDR3 bases: TGCAGCGTTGAAGATTTAGGGGGCATCCAAGAGACCCAGTACTTC. Encoded protein: CSVEDLGGIQETQYF.

The chain is built from TRBV27 and TRBJ1-1; 8 nucleotides match TRBD1. This CDR3 has 16 residues. Germline V gene lookup returns CDR1 MNHEY and CDR2 SMNVEV (reference sequence). V trimming: 3 bases; J trimming: 0 bases; junction bases outside the gene matches: 6. For the CDR3, the DNA is TGTGCCAGCAGTTTCGACAGGGGCCGGATGAACACTGAAGCTTTCTTT. Its translation is CASSFDRGRMNTEAFF.

This rearrangement joins TRBV27 to TRBJ1-2; 7 bases map to TRBD1. CDR3 length: 14 amino acids. Germline V gene sequence: CDR1 MNHEY, CDR2 SMNVEV (reference sequence). The junction had 5 bases not matched to a gene; V was cut back by 2 bases and J by 5 bases. The CDR3 region is CASSLDRVGYGYTF. The DNA of the CDR3 is TGTGCCAGCAGTTTAGACAGGGTAGGGTATGGCTACACCTTC.

J is TRBJ1-5 and V is TRBV28; D uncertain. Germline V gene data show CDR1 as MDHEN and CDR2 as SYDVKM. The CDR3 spans 13 residues. The V end lost 3 bases, the J end lost 6 bases, and 9 bases lay between the germline ends. The CDR3 DNA sequence: TGTGCCAGCAGTTTTAGTTTTAGTCAGCCCCAGCATTTT. Translated, it gives CASSFSFSQPQHF.

V is TRBV4-1 and J is TRBJ2-6; D perhaps matches TRBD1 (5 bases). V lost 4 bases and J lost 4, with 23 bases in between. This CDR3 is 19 amino acids long. CDR1 and CDR2 (germline): MGHRA, YSYEKL. The CDR3 bases are TGCGCCAGCAGCCCGGCAGGGTACACAAAGGGGCCAGGGGCCAACGTCCTGACTTTC. It encodes CASSPAGYTKGPGANVLTF.

The chain recombines TRBV19 with TRBJ1-2; D is ambiguous. Germline V CDR1 and CDR2: LNHDA, SQIVND (reference sequence). The CDR3 covers 11 residues. CDR3 coding DNA: TGTGCTGGGAGGACGAACTATGGCTACACCTTC. It codes for CAGRTNYGYTF.

CDR3 sequence reads: CASSSQVTYEQYF. CDR3 nucleotides: TGTGCCAGCAGCTCGCAGGTTACCTACGAGCAGTACTTC. V and J are TRBV5-4 and TRBJ2-7, with no clear D. Germline CDR1 SGHNT, CDR2 YYREEE (reference sequence). The V end was cut by 3 bases, the J end by 2 bases, with 9 bases between. The CDR3 length is 13 residues.

This chain connects TRBV7-9 to TRBJ2-1, with TRBD2 matching 10 bases. This CDR3 is built from 16 residues. Germline V gene sequence: CDR1 SEHNR, CDR2 FQNEAQ (reference sequence). With V trimmed by 3 bases and J by 9 bases, 11 bases remained unmatched. CDR3 amino acids: CASSFPGQREGLEQFF. In DNA, the CDR3 is TGTGCCAGCAGCTTCCCGGGCCAGCGGGAGGGCCTTGAGCAGTTCTTC.

The V and J genes are TRBV29-1 and TRBJ1-3; perhaps TRBD1 as D (5 bases). Trimming took 4 bases from V and 2 from J, leaving 15 bases between them. This CDR3 is 15 amino acids long. CDR1 and CDR2 (germline): SQVTM, ANQGSEA. As DNA, the CDR3 is TGCAGCGTTGGCCCATTGGGGGGGGCTGGAAACACCATATATTTT. This translates into CSVGPLGGAGNTIYF.